The 22 T cell receptor beta chains given below trace back to one sample, sequenced in a study of blood T cell repertoires in COVID-19. Some clones are missing from TCRdb's copy, which holds only in-frame ones; the method was immunoSEQ multiplex PCR. The sample records around 29,000 clones, 70% to 90% being singletons. The sequencing sample was made of peripheral blood. Every receptor here comes from a man in his sixties or seventies with active COVID-19.

The chain carries TRBV28 and TRBJ2-3, with 8 bases lining up with TRBD2. CDR1 MDHEN and CDR2 SYDVKM come from the germline V gene. The CDR3 runs to 20 residues. J gave up 0 bases and V 6 bases, and 20 bases lay outside the gene matches. This CDR3 is CASSSLIAGSITYSTDTQYF. The CDR3 coding sequence is TGTGCCAGCAGCTCCCTCATAGCGGGATCCATTACTTATAGCACAGATACGCAGTATTTT.

The chain employs TRBV19 and TRBJ1-3; 7 bases fit TRBD1. Germline CDR1 and CDR2: LNHDA and SQIVND (reference sequence). This CDR3 region has 16 residues. V lost 7 bases and J lost 0; bases outside the gene matches: 9. The CDR3 is CASNPDRVLSGNTIYF. The DNA for the CDR3 is TGTGCCAGTAACCCCGACAGGGTACTCTCTGGAAACACCATATATTTT.

The CDR3 reads CSVEVGGSSNQPQHF. The DNA for the CDR3 is TGCAGCGTTGAAGTAGGCGGGTCTAGCAATCAGCCCCAGCATTTT. The V and J genes are TRBV29-1 and TRBJ1-5; D is unclear. CDR3 length: 15 residues. In germline, CDR1 is SQVTM, CDR2 ANQGSEA. With 1 base removed from V and 0 bases from J, the gap between germline ends came to 10 bases.

The chain combines TRBV10-3 with TRBJ2-7; 8 bases line up with TRBD2. The CDR3 is 14 residues long. V lost 7 bases and J lost 3; bases outside the gene matches: 8. Germline lookup yields CDR1 ENHRY and CDR2 SYGVKD. The CDR3 region has the DNA TGTGCCATCAAGTGGAATAGCGGGAACTACGAGCAGTACTTC. Amino acid sequence: CAIKWNSGNYEQYF.

The chain recombines TRBV5-8 with TRBJ2-3; D uncertain. Trimming removed 0 bases at V and 3 bases at J, with 14 bases between. The CDR3 is made up of 16 amino acids. Germline lookup yields CDR1 SGHTS and CDR2 YDEGEE. CDR3 DNA: TGTGCCAGCAGCTTGGGGCGGCTCTCACGGACAGATACGCAGTATTTT. Translation: CASSLGRLSRTDTQYF.

The CDR3 DNA follows: TGTGCCAGCAGTTCGATACCGGGACTTTCCTACAATGAGCAGTTCTTC. It is translated as CASSSIPGLSYNEQFF. The chain carries TRBV28 and TRBJ2-1; D perhaps matches TRBD2 (6 bases). The CDR3 runs to 16 residues. V lost 4 bases to trimming and J lost 1 base, with 14 bases between them. Looked up from germline, CDR1 is MDHEN and CDR2 is SYDVKM.

V is TRBV6-5 and J is TRBJ2-1; 9 positions agree with TRBD2. The CDR3 is 13 amino acids. Germline CDR1 is MNHEY and CDR2 is SVGAGI. J lost 6 bases, V lost 6 bases, and 3 bases had no gene match. The CDR3 DNA follows: TGTGCCAGCAGGGGACTAGCAGGCAATGAGCAGTTCTTC. This translates into CASRGLAGNEQFF.

This clone appeared a single time. This chain connects TRBV9 to TRBJ1-2, with D possibly being TRBD1 (6 bases). CDR3 length equals 12 residues. V shed 5 bases and J shed 5 bases, with 10 bases lying between them. Germline V lookup: CDR1 SGDLS, CDR2 YYNGEE. The CDR3 sequence is CASRTGQYGYTF. In DNA form, the CDR3 reads TGTGCCAGCAGAACAGGACAGTATGGCTACACCTTC. Full variable domain (remainder filled in from reference TRBV9 and TRBJ1-2): DSGVTQTPKHLITATGQRVTLRCSPRSGDLSVYWYQQSLDQGLQFLIQYYNGEERAKGNILERFSAQQFPDLHSELNLSSLELGDSALYFCASRTGQYGYTFGSGTRLTVV.

This clone occurred a few times. The rearrangement uses TRBV24-1 and TRBJ2-5, with TRBD2 matching over 7 bases. The CDR3 has 15 residues. CDR1 and CDR2 from the germline V gene are KGHDR and SFDVKD. Trimming removed 0 bases from V and 3 bases from J; junction bases left unmatched: 3. The DNA for the CDR3 is TGTGCCACCAGTGATTTGGGCAGCGGGAAAGAGACCCAGTACTTC. Its translation is CATSDLGSGKETQYF.

This clone appeared once. The chain recombines TRBV23-1 with TRBJ1-3; D gene ambiguous. TRBV23-1 is known as an ORF, though its function is uncertain. This CDR3 spans 16 amino acids. V shed 3 bases and J shed 4 bases, with 16 bases lying between them. The CDR3 coding sequence is TGCGCCAGCAGTCATTCAACAGTTCTAAGGGGAAACACCATATATTTT. It codes for CASSHSTVLRGNTIYF.

V gene TRBV28 combines with J gene TRBJ1-2, with TRBD1 matching 10 bases. The CDR3 totals 16 residues. The germline V gene has CDR1 MDHEN and CDR2 SYDVKM. The V gene end was trimmed by 6 bases and the J gene end by 4 bases; junction bases not matched to a gene: 11. As DNA, the CDR3 is TGTGCCAGCAGCCCCAGAAGGACAGGGGGAACCTATGGCTACACCTTC. Protein product: CASSPRRTGGTYGYTF.

The chain employs TRBV24-1 and TRBJ2-7, with 15 bases lining up with TRBD2. This CDR3 spans 18 amino acids. V was clipped by 12 bases and J by 3 bases; unmatched bases: 17. In germline, CDR1 is KGHDR, CDR2 SFDVKD. This CDR3 reads CAATHGGTSGGRVYEQYF. The CDR3 nucleotides are TGTGCCGCCACACACGGAGGGACTAGCGGGGGGAGGGTCTACGAGCAGTACTTC.

The chain carries TRBV7-9 and TRBJ2-1, with D tentatively TRBD1 (6 bases). Trimming removed 5 bases from V and 3 bases from J, with 11 bases in between. Per germline, CDR1 SEHNR and CDR2 FQNEAQ (reference sequence). This CDR3 region has 14 residues. CDR3 in DNA: TGTGCCAGCAGCCCCCGGACAGACTACAATGAGCAGTTCTTC. Translated, it gives CASSPRTDYNEQFF. Full variable domain (rest looked up from reference TRBV7-9 and TRBJ2-1): DTGVSQNPRHKITKRGQNVTFRCDPISEHNRLYWYRQTLGQGPEFLTYFQNEAQLEKSRLLSDRFSAERPKGSFSTLEIQRTEQGDSAMYLCASSPRTDYNEQFFGPGTRLTVL.

The rearrangement joins TRBV7-8 to TRBJ2-1; tentatively, D is TRBD2 (6 bases). CDR3 length: 15 amino acids. CDR1 and CDR2 (germline): SGHVS, FQNEAQ. The CDR3 loop reads CATRQDYQAYNEQFF. In DNA form, the CDR3 reads TGTGCAACTCGGCAGGACTACCAAGCCTACAATGAGCAGTTCTTC.

The chain combines TRBV7-3 with TRBJ2-1, with 9 positions matching TRBD2. The CDR3 runs to 15 residues. V gave up 5 bases and J gave up 0 bases; unmatched junction bases: 2. Looked up from germline, CDR1 is SGHTA and CDR2 is FQGTGA. The CDR3 DNA reads TGTGCCAGCAGCAATAGCGGGAGCTCCTACAATGAGCAGTTCTTC. It specifies CASSNSGSSYNEQFF.

The chain links TRBV5-4 to TRBJ2-2, with 11 bases that match TRBD1. Looked up from germline, CDR1 is SGHNT and CDR2 is YYREEE (reference sequence). The CDR3 runs to 16 residues. The V gene end was trimmed by 4 bases and the J gene end by 6 bases; junction bases not matched to a gene: 8. The CDR3 loop is CASSPSAGQGAGELFF. CDR3 in DNA: TGTGCCAGCAGCCCGTCGGCGGGACAGGGGGCCGGGGAGCTGTTTTTT.

The chain joins TRBV5-1 to TRBJ2-6; a possible D gene is TRBD1 (6 bases). The CDR3 spans 16 residues. V lost 2 bases and J lost 0, with 9 bases in between. Germline CDR1 is SGHRS and CDR2 is YFSETQ. Here the CDR3 reads CASSLGGNSGANVLTF. For the CDR3, the DNA is TGCGCCAGCAGCTTAGGGGGAAACTCTGGGGCCAACGTCCTGACTTTC.

Points on this clone: Other DNA variants within this sample encode the same CDR3. The chain combines TRBV6-2 or TRBV6-3 with TRBJ2-7; possible D gene TRBD1, 5 bases. CDR3 size: 13 residues. Between the trimmed V and J ends, which lost 4 bases and 5 bases, there was a span of 12 bases. Per the germline V gene, CDR1 is MNHEY and CDR2 is SVGEGT. The chain's CDR3 is CASSSTGSHEQYF. CDR3 coding DNA: TGTGCCAGCAGTTCAACAGGCAGCCACGAGCAGTACTTC.

V gene TRBV25-1 combines with J gene TRBJ1-1, with 9 bases aligning to TRBD1. Germline loops: CDR1 MGHDK, CDR2 SYGVNS. Losses at the gene ends were 5 bases for V and 5 bases for J; bases not matched to a gene: 6. CDR3 length: 14 amino acids. CDR3 loop: CASSPRTGETEAFF. Here the CDR3 DNA reads TGTGCCAGCAGTCCCCGGACAGGGGAAACTGAAGCTTTCTTT.

V usage is TRBV5-4 and J usage is TRBJ2-3; tentative D call: TRBD1 (7 bases). Germline V CDR1 and CDR2: SGHNT, YYREEE (reference sequence). Trimming removed 6 bases at V and 2 bases at J, with 13 bases between. The CDR3 has 14 residues. The CDR3 region is CASTPGGPTDTQYF. For the CDR3, the DNA is TGTGCCAGCACCCCAGGGGGGCCCACAGATACGCAGTATTTT.

This clone was seen once. The chain couples TRBV30 to TRBJ1-1, with D possibly matching TRBD1 (5 bases). V dropped 2 bases and J dropped 0 bases, with 7 bases sitting between them. CDR3 length: 13 amino acids. The germline V gene encodes CDR1 GTSNPN and CDR2 SVGIG (reference sequence). The CDR3 spells CAWSTGMNTEAFF. CDR3 in DNA: TGTGCCTGGAGTACAGGTATGAACACTGAAGCTTTCTTT. Together with reference TRBV30 and TRBJ1-1, the CDR3 gives the full variable domain: SQTIHQWPATLVQPVGSPLSLECTVEGTSNPNLYWYRQAAGRGLQLLFYSVGIGQISSEVPQNLSASRPQDRQFILSSKKLLLSDSGFYLCAWSTGMNTEAFFGQGTRLTVV.

This clone has only one observation. The chain joins TRBV14 to TRBJ1-1; TRBD1 matches at 7 bases. The CDR3 totals 13 residues. V lost 3 bases and J lost 10; bases outside the gene matches: 8. CDR1 and CDR2 from the germline V gene are SGHDN and FVKESK. CDR3 coding DNA: TGTGCCAGCAGCCAGACTCGACAGGGTGGAGCTTTCTTT. Protein sequence: CASSQTRQGGAFF.